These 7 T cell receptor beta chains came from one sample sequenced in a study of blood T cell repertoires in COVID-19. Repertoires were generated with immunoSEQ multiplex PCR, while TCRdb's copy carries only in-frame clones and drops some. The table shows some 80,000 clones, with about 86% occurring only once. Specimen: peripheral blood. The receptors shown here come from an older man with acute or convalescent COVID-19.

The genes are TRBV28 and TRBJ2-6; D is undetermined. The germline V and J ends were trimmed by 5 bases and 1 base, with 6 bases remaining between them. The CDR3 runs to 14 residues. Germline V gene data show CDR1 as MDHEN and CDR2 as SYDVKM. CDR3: CASSEVSGANVLTF. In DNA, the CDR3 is TGTGCCAGCAGTGAGGTATCTGGGGCCAACGTCCTGACTTTC.

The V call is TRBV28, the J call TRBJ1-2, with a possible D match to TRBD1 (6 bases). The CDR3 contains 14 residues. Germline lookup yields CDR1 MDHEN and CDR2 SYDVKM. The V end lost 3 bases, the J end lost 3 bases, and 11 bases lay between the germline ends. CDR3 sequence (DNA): TGTGCCAGCAGTTTCGGGAGGGGGGACTATGGCTACACCTTC. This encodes CASSFGRGDYGYTF.

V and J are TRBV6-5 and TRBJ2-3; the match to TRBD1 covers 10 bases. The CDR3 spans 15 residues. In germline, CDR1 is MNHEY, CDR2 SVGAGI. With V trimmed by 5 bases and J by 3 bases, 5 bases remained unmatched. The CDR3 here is CASSPDRGQTDTQYF. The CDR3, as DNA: TGTGCCAGCAGTCCTGACAGGGGGCAAACAGATACGCAGTATTTT.

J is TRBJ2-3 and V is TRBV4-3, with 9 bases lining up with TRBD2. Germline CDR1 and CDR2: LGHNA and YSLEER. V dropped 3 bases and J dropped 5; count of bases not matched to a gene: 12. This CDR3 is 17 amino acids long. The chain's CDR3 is CASSQGLAGTSGDTQYF. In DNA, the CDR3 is TGCGCCAGCAGCCAGGGGCTAGCGGGGACCTCCGGAGATACGCAGTATTTT.

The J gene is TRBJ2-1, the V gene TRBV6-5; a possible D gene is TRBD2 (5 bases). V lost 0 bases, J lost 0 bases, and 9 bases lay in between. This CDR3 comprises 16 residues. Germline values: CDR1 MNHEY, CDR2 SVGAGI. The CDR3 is CASSYSVGSSYNEQFF. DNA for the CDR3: TGTGCCAGCAGTTACTCGGTTGGGAGCTCCTACAATGAGCAGTTCTTC.

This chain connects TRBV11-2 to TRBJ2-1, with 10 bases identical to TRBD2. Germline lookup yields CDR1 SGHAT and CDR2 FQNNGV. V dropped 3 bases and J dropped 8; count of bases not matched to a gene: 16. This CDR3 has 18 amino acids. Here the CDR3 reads CASSFFPKREGLFDEQFF. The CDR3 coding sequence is TGTGCCAGCAGCTTTTTCCCTAAGCGGGAGGGCCTATTCGATGAGCAGTTCTTC. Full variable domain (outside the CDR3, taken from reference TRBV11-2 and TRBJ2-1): EAGVAQSPRYKIIEKRQSVAFWCNPISGHATLYWYQQILGQGPKLLIQFQNNGVVDDSQLPKDRFSAERLKGVDSTLKIQPAKLEDSAVYLCASSFFPKREGLFDEQFFGPGTRLTVL.

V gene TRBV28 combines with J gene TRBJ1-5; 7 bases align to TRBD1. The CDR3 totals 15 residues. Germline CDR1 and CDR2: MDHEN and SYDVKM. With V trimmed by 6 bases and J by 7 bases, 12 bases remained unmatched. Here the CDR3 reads CASRWDSPGRQPQHF. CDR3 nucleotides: TGTGCCAGCAGATGGGACAGCCCCGGGCGCCAGCCCCAGCATTTT.